This TCR beta chain was sequenced for a study of T-cell reconstitution after alpha-beta-depleted transplantation in children. Study-wide results and limits: Reports say that about two months after transplant, the alpha-beta T cells came out of several hundred graft clones that had expanded. Counts and diversity of T cells one year after transplant came mostly from newly produced T cells.

On this clonotype: Its antigen is undetermined.

Trimming took off 8 bases at V and 2 bases at J, with 12 bases between the two ends. CDR3 length: 14 residues. TCRbeta library construction was performed incorporating unique molecular identifiers. MiXCR, run by TCRdb on the PCR reads, gives a single entry per CDR3 protein. This repertoire shows about 980,000 distinct CDR3 sequences, 25% to 30% found once; its top ten account for 28%. This clonotype was obtained from a boy in the first two years of life who had a stem cell transplant for SCID, so the T cells may come from the graft donor. The sample consisted of PBMCs, mostly from graft donor cells, taken 360 days after TCRalphabeta/CD19-depleted stem cell transplant. V usage is TRBV12-3 or TRBV12-4 and J usage is TRBJ2-2; D gene uncertain. The CDR3 DNA follows: TGTGCCAGCTGGAGCCCCCCTAACACCGGGGAGCTGTTTTTT. This encodes CASWSPPNTGELFF.